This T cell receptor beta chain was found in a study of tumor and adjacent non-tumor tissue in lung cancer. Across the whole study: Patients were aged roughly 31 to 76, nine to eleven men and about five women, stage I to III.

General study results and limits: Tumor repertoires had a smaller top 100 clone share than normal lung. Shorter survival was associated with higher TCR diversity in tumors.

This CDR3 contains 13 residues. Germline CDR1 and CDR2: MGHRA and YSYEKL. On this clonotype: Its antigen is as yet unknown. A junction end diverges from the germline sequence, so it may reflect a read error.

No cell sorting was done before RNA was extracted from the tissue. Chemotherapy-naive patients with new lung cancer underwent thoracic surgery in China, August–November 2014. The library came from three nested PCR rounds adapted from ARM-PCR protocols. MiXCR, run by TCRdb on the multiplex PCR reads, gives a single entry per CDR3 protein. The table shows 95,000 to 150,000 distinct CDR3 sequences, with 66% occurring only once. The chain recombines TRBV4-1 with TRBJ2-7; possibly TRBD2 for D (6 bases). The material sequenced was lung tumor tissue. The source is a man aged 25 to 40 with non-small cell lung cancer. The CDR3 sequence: CAGSLRDFYEQYF. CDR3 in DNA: TGTGCCGGCAGCCTCCGGGACTTCTACGAGCAGTACTTC.